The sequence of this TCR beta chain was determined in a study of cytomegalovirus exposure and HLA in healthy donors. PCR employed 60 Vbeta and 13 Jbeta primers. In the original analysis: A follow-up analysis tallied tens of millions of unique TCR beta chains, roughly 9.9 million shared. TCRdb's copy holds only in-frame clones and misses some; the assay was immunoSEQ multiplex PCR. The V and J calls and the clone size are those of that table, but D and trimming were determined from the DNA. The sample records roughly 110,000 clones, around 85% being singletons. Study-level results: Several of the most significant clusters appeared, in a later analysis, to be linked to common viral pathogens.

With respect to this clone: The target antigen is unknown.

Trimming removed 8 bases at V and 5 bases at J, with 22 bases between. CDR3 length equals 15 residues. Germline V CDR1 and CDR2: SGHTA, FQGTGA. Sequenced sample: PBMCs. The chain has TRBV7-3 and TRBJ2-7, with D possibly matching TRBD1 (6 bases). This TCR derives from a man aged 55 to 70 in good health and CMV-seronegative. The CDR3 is CASDAEGERWDEQYV. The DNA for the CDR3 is TGTGCCAGCGACGCCGAGGGGGAGCGTTGGGACGAGCAGTACGTC.